The T cell receptor (beta chain) described here comes from a study of cytomegalovirus exposure and HLA in healthy donors. Study results and caveats: Sequencing likely produced, as an artifact, a cluster of highly shared sequence variants. In an earlier analysis, most TCR beta V segments were productive about 87% or about 30% of the time. There were under 200 TCR beta chains listed as cytomegalovirus-associated. There were several of the most significant clusters that appeared linked to common viral pathogens in a later analysis.

This clone was recorded a few times. Its antigen is still unknown. PCR primers comprised 60 Vbeta and 13 Jbeta primers. Using immunoSEQ multiplex PCR, the repertoire was profiled, and TCRdb retains in-frame clones only, with some absent. The sample holds some 190,000 clones, about 82% seen once. The CDR3 covers 16 residues. CDR1 is MNHEY, CDR2 SVGAGI, per germline. The V and J ends lost 2 bases and 1 base respectively, with 12 bases between them. Sequenced material: PBMCs. The sequence derives from a male donor in good health and CMV-seronegative. J is TRBJ1-5 and V is TRBV6-5; no clear D gene. CDR3 nucleotide sequence: TGTGCCAGCAGTTACAGTTACGCGGAGAGCAATCAGCCCCAGCATTTT. As protein: CASSYSYAESNQPQHF.